This T cell receptor beta chain stems from a study of spatial heterogeneity in lung cancer. At the level of the study: As counted in raw reads, each unique TCR and UMI combination appeared more than ten times on average. Points from the study as a whole: The study found ubiquitous expanded tumor TCRs in blood more at resection than follow-up.

Time point specified: sample taken at primary tumor resection. Comment on this clonotype: Its antigen is not known.

TCRdb reanalysed the 5' RACE reads using MiXCR and keeps one entry per CDR3 protein. The sample contains around 11,000 distinct CDR3 sequences, less than 7.5% of which appear only once. CDR1 MNHEY and CDR2 SVGAGI come from the germline V gene. The V gene end was trimmed by 5 bases and the J gene end by 5 bases; junction bases not matched to a gene: 4. This CDR3 is built from 13 residues. The TCR originated in a male donor with early-stage non-small cell lung cancer. The source material was PBMCs, sampled at surgery. The genes are TRBV6-5 and TRBJ1-1, with TRBD1 identical over 8 bases. DNA for the CDR3: TGTGCCAGCAGTAATACAGGGGGTACTGAAGCTTTCTTT. It specifies CASSNTGGTEAFF.